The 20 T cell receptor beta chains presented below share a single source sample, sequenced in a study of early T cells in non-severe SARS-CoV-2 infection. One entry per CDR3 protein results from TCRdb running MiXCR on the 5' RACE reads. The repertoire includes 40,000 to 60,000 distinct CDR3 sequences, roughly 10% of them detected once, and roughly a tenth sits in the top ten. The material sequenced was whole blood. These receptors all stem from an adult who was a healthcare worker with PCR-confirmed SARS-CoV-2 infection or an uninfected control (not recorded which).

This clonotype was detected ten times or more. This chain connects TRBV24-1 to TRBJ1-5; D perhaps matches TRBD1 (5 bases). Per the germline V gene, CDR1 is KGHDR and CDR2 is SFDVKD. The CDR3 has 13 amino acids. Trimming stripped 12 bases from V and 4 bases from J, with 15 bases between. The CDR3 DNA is TGTGCCGTGGGGGGGGGTGGAAATCAGCCCCAGCATTTT. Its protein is CAVGGGGNQPQHF.

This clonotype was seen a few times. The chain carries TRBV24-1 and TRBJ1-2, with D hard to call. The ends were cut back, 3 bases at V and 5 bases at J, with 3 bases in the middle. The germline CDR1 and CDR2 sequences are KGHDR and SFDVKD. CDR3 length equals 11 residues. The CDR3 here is CATSDVYGYTF. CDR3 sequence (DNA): TGTGCCACCAGTGATGTATATGGCTACACCTTC.

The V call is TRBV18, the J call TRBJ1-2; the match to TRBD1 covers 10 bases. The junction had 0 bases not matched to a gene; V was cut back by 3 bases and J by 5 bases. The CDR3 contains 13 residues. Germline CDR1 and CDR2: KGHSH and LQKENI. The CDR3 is CASSPDRGYGYTF. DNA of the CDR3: TGTGCCAGCTCACCGGACAGGGGGTATGGCTACACCTTC. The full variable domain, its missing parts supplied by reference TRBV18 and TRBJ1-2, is NAGVMQNPRHLVRRRGQEARLRCSPMKGHSHVYWYRQLPEEGLKFMVYLQKENIIDESGMPKERFSAEFPKEGPSILRIQQVVRGDSAAYFCASSPDRGYGYTFGSGTRLTVV.

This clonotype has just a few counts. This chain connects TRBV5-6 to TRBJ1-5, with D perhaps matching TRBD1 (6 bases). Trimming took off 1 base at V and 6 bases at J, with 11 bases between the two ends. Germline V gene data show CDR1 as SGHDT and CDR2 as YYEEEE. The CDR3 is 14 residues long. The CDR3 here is CASSLSGGRQPQHF. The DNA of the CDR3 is TGTGCCAGCAGCTTGAGCGGGGGCCGTCAGCCCCAGCATTTT. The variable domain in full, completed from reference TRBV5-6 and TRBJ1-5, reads DAGVTQSPTHLIKTRGQQVTLRCSPKSGHDTVSWYQQALGQGPQFIFQYYEEEERQRGNFPDRFSGHQFPNYSSELNVNALLLGDSALYLCASSLSGGRQPQHFGDGTRLSIL.

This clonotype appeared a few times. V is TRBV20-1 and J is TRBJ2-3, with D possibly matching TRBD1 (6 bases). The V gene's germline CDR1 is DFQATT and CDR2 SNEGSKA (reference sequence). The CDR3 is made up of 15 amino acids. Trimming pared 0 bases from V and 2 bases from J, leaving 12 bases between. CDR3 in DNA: TGCAGTGCTAGAGAGGGGGCTGCTCTCACAGATACGCAGTATTTT. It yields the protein CSAREGAALTDTQYF.

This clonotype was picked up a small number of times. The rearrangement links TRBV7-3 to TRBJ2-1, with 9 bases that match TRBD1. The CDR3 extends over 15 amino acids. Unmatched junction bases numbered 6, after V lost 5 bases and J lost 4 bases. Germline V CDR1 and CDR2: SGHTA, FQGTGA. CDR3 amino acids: CASSHGTGPYNEQFF. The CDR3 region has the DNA TGTGCCAGCAGCCACGGGACAGGGCCGTACAATGAGCAGTTCTTC.

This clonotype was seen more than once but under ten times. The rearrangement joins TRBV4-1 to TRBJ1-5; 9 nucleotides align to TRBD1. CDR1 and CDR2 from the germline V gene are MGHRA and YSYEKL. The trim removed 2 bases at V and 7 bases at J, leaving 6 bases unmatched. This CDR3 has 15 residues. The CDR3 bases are TGCGCCAGCAGCCAATCACAGGGGGCGGGGCAGCCCCAGCATTTT. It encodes CASSQSQGAGQPQHF.

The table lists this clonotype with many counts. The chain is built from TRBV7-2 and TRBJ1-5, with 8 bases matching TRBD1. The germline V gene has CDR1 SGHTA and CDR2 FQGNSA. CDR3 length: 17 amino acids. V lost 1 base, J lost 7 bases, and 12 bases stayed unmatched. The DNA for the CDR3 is TGTGCCAGCAGCTTAGGCGGGTACAGGGGGGTGGGACAGCCCCAGCATTTT. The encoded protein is CASSLGGYRGVGQPQHF.

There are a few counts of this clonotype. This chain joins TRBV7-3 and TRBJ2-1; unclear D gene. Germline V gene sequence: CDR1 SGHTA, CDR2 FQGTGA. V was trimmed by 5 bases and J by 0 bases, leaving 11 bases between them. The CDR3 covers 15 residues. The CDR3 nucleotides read TGTGCCAGCAGCGCTGGCCGGAGCTCCTACAATGAGCAGTTCTTC. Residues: CASSAGRSSYNEQFF. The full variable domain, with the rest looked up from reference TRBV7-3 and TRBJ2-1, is GAGVSQTPSNKVTEKGKYVELRCDPISGHTALYWYRQSLGQGPEFLIYFQGTGAADDSGLPNDRFFAVRPEGSVSTLKIQRTERGDSAVYLCASSAGRSSYNEQFFGPGTRLTVL.

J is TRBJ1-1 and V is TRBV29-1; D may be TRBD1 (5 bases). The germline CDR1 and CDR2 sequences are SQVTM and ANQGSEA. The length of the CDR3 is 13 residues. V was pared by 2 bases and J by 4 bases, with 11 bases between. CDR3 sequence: CSVEPGTPTEAFF. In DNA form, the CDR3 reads TGCAGCGTTGAACCCGGGACTCCCACTGAAGCTTTCTTT. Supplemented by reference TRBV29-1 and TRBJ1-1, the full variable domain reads SAVISQKPSRDICQRGTSLTIQCQVDSQVTMMFWYRQQPGQSLTLIATANQGSEATYESGFVIDKFPISRPNLTFSTLTVSNMSPEDSSIYLCSVEPGTPTEAFFGQGTRLTVV.

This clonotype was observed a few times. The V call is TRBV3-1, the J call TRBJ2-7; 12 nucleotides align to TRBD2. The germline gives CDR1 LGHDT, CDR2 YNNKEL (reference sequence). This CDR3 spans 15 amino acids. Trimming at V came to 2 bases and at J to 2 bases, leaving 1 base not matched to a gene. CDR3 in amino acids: CASSQRLAGAYEQYF. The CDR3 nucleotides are TGTGCCAGCAGCCAAAGACTAGCGGGAGCCTACGAGCAGTACTTC.

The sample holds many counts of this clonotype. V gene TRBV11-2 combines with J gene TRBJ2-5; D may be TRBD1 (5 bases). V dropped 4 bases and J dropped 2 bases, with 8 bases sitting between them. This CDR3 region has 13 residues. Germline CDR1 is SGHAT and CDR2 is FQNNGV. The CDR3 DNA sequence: TGTGCCAGCAGCTATTGGACACAAGAGACCCAGTACTTC. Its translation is CASSYWTQETQYF.

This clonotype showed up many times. The DNA for the CDR3 is TGTGCCAGCAGCCGGGGACTAGCGGGAGAGGATTGGGCAGATACGCAGTATTTT. Its translation is CASSRGLAGEDWADTQYF. The V and J genes are TRBV4-2 and TRBJ2-3, with TRBD2 identical over 14 bases. This CDR3 region has 18 residues. Germline CDR1 is LGHNA and CDR2 is YNFKEQ. J was trimmed by 4 bases and V by 4 bases; bases with no gene match: 10.

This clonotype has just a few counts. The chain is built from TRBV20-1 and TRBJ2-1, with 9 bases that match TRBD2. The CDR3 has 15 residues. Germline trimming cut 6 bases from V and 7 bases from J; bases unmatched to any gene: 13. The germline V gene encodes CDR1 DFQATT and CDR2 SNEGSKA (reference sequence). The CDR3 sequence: CSAVEVAGVGNEQFF. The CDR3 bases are TGCAGTGCAGTAGAAGTAGCGGGAGTCGGGAATGAGCAGTTCTTC.

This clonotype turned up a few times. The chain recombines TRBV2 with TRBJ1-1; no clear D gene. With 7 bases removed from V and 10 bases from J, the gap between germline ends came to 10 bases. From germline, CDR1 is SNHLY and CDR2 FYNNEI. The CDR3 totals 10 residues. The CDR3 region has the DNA TGTGCCAGCAAGGGTTTTCGAGCTTTCTTT. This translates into CASKGFRAFF.

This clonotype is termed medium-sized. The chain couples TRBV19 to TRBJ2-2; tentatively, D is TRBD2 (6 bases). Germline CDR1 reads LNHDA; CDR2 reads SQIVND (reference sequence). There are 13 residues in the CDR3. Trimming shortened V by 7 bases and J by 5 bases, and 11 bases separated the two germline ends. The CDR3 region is CASTAGPTGELFF. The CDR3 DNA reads TGTGCCAGTACCGCGGGACCTACCGGGGAGCTGTTTTTT.

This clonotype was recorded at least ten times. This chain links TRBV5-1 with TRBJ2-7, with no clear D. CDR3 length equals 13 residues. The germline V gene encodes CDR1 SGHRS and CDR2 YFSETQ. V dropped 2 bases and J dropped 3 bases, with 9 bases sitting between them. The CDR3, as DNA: TGCGCCAGCAGCTTCGGCGGAAACTACGAGCAGTACTTC. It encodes CASSFGGNYEQYF.

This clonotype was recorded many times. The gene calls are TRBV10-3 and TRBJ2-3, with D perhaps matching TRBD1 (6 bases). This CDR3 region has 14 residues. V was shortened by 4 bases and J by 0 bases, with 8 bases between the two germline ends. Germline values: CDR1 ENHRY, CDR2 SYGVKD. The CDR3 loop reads CAISVGGSTDTQYF. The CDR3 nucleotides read TGTGCCATCAGTGTTGGGGGCAGCACAGATACGCAGTATTTT.

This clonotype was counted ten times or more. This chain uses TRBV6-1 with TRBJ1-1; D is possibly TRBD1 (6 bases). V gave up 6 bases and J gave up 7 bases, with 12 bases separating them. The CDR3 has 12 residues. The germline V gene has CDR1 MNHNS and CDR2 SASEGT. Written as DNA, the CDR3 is TGTGCCAGCAGCAAAAAACAGGGTGAAGCTTTCTTT. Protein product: CASSKKQGEAFF.

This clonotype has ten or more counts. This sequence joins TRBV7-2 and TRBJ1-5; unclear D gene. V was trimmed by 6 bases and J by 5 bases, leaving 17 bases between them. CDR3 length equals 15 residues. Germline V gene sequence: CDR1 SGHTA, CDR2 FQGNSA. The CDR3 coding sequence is TGTGCCAGCAGGCTAGCGCCTGGGGTTTATCAGCCCCAGCATTTT. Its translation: CASRLAPGVYQPQHF.